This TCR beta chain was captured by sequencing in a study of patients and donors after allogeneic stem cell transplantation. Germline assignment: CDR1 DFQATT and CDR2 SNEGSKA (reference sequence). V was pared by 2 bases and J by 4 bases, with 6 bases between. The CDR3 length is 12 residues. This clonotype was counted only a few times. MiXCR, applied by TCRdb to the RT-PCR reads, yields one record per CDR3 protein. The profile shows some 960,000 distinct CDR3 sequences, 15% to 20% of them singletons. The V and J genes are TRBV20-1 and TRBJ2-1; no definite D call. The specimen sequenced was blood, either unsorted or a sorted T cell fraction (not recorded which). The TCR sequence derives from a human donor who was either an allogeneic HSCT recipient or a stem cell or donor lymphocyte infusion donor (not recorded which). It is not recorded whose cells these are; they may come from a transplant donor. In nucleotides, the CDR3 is TGCAGTGCTAGACCCGGGTACAATGAGCAGTTCTTC. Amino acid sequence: CSARPGYNEQFF.